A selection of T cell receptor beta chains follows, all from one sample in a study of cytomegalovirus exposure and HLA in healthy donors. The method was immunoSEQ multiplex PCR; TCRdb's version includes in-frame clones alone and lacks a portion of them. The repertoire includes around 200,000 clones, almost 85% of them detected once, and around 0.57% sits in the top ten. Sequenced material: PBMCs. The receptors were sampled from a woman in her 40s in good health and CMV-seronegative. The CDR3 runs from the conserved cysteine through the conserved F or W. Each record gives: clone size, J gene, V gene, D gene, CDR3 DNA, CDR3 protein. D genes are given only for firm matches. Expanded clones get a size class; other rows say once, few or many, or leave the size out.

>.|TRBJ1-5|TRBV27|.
TGTGCCAGCAGTCCCCGGGTCCTCCCCCGGGACTATAGCAATCAGCCCCAGCATTTT
CASSPRVLPRDYSNQPQHF
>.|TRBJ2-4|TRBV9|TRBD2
TGTGCCAGCAGCGCGACTAGCGGGGGGGGGTCCAAAAACATTCAGTACTTC
CASSATSGGGSKNIQYF
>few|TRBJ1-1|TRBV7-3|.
TGTGCCAGCAGGGAGGACCCGGGTGGCACTGAAGCTTTCTTT
CASREDPGGTEAFF
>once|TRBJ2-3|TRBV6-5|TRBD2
TGTGCCAGCAGTTACACCCTCGGGGGGGTCCCAGATACGCAGTATTTT
CASSYTLGGVPDTQYF
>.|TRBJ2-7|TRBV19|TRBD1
TGTGCCAGTACCGGGACAGGGGGCCCAAACCCCTACGAGCAGTACTTC
CASTGTGGPNPYEQYF
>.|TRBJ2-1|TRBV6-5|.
TGTGCCAGCAGCCCGCCGTTTAGCGCTCCTCATGAGCAGTTCTTC
CASSPPFSAPHEQFF
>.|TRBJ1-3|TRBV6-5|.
TGTGCCAGCAGTAACGACAGGTTCTCTGGAAACACCATATATTTT
CASSNDRFSGNTIYF
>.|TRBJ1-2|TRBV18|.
TGTGCCAGCTCACCACCGGCCCGGGACTATGGCTACACCTTC
CASSPPARDYGYTF
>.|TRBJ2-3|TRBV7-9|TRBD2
TGTGCCAGCAGCTTATGGCGGGGGGTTCTCACAGATACGCAGTATTTT
CASSLWRGVLTDTQYF
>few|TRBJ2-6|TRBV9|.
TGTGCCAGCAGCGCGACTATTTCTGGGGCCAACGTCCTGACTTTC
CASSATISGANVLTF